The 15 T cell receptor beta chains listed next were all sequenced from one sample in a study of blood T cell repertoires in COVID-19. Profiling relied on immunoSEQ multiplex PCR, and the TCRdb table lists in-frame clones only, not all of them. The profile shows some 150,000 clones, 85% to 90% of them singletons. The sequencing input was peripheral blood. These receptors were collected from a woman aged 35 to 49 with acute or convalescent COVID-19.

V usage is TRBV19 and J usage is TRBJ2-1; D may be TRBD2 (7 bases). CDR1 and CDR2 (germline): LNHDA, SQIVND (reference sequence). Trimming took 7 bases from V and 4 from J, leaving 17 bases between them. The CDR3 is 15 amino acids. CDR3 in DNA: TGTGCCAGTACTATGGGGGGGGCGAGGTACAATGAGCAGTTCTTC. Translation: CASTMGGARYNEQFF.

This rearrangement joins TRBV28 to TRBJ1-5; maybe TRBD1 (6 bases). Germline CDR1 MDHEN, CDR2 SYDVKM. V lost 3 bases and J lost 3, with 15 bases in between. CDR3 length: 16 amino acids. CDR3 bases: TGTGCCAGCAGTTTTGTCTCTGGGGGCGTCAATCAGCCCCAGCATTTT. Translation gives CASSFVSGGVNQPQHF. The full variable domain, its missing parts supplied by reference TRBV28 and TRBJ1-5, is DVKVTQSSRYLVKRTGEKVFLECVQDMDHENMFWYRQDPGLGLRLIYFSYDVKMKEKGDIPEGYSVSREKKERFSLILESASTNQTSMYLCASSFVSGGVNQPQHFGDGTRLSIL.

The chain uses TRBV2 and TRBJ1-4, with a weak D call TRBD1 (6 bases). The V gene lost 6 bases and the J gene lost 4 bases, with 12 bases spanning the gap. The CDR3 is made up of 14 amino acids. Germline CDR1 SNHLY, CDR2 FYNNEI. DNA of the CDR3: TGTGCCAGCAGGGAGCAGGGGATTAATGAAAAACTGTTTTTT. Translated, it gives CASREQGINEKLFF.

V is TRBV27 and J is TRBJ1-3; D unresolved. The CDR3 runs 15 residues. In germline, CDR1 is MNHEY, CDR2 SMNVEV (reference sequence). V lost 0 bases, J lost 2 bases, and 8 bases lay in between. The CDR3 here is CASSLSNTAGNTIYF. The DNA of the CDR3 is TGTGCCAGCAGTTTATCGAATACAGCTGGAAACACCATATATTTT.

The rearrangement joins TRBV7-8 to TRBJ2-7; a weak D match, TRBD1 (6 bases). The CDR3 is made up of 15 amino acids. Germline CDR1 reads SGHVS; CDR2 reads FQNEAQ. Deletions cut 3 bases from V and 1 base from J, with 13 bases between. CDR3 bases: TGTGCCAGCAGCTTCGGGACACGTAGTTCCTACGAGCAGTACTTC. Translation gives CASSFGTRSSYEQYF.

The chain links TRBV5-1 to TRBJ2-6, with 7 bases fitting TRBD1. The CDR3 contains 16 residues. V shed 5 bases and J 4 bases; nucleotides not matched to a gene: 9. Germline CDR1 is SGHRS and CDR2 is YFSETQ. In nucleotides, the CDR3 is TGCGCCAGCAGATACAACGACAGGGCGGGGGCCAACGTCCTGACTTTC. This encodes CASRYNDRAGANVLTF.

The chain has TRBV19 and TRBJ1-1; 7 nucleotides agree with TRBD1. J gave up 1 base and V 5 bases, and 10 bases lay outside the gene matches. The CDR3 loop spans 16 amino acids. The germline CDR1 and CDR2 sequences are LNHDA and SQIVND (reference sequence). In DNA form, the CDR3 reads TGTGCCAGTAGTCACCGCACAGGGGCTTGGAACACTGAAGCTTTCTTT. Protein sequence: CASSHRTGAWNTEAFF.

The CDR3 DNA reads TGTGCCAGCAGCGTAAGGGACAGGGGGAAGACAGATACGCAGTATTTT. Its protein product is CASSVRDRGKTDTQYF. The genes are TRBV9 and TRBJ2-3; TRBD1 matches at 11 bases. Germline CDR1 reads SGDLS; CDR2 reads YYNGEE. V lost 1 base and J lost 3; bases outside the gene matches: 4. The CDR3 consists of 16 residues.

The V call is TRBV27, the J call TRBJ2-1; D is undetermined. Germline V lookup: CDR1 MNHEY, CDR2 SMNVEV (reference sequence). Trimming shortened V by 3 bases and J by 6 bases, and 6 bases separated the two germline ends. CDR3 length equals 12 residues. This CDR3 reads CASSFGLNEQFF. For the CDR3, the DNA is TGTGCCAGCAGTTTCGGTCTCAATGAGCAGTTCTTC.

This chain connects TRBV5-4 to TRBJ2-5; maybe TRBD1 (6 bases). CDR1 and CDR2 (germline): SGHNT, YYREEE (reference sequence). Trimming removed 4 bases at V and 3 bases at J, with 16 bases between. CDR3 size: 15 residues. This CDR3 reads CASSRVRDKEETQYF. CDR3 nucleotides: TGTGCCAGCAGCCGAGTCCGGGACAAAGAAGAGACCCAGTACTTC. Full variable domain (remainder filled in from reference TRBV5-4 and TRBJ2-5): ETGVTQSPTHLIKTRGQQVTLRCSSQSGHNTVSWYQQALGQGPQFIFQYYREEENGRGNFPPRFSGLQFPNYSSELNVNALELDDSALYLCASSRVRDKEETQYFGPGTRLLVL.

The chain is built from TRBV30 and TRBJ1-6; D uncertain. This CDR3 contains 14 residues. CDR1 and CDR2 (germline): GTSNPN, SVGIG (reference sequence). V was clipped by 7 bases and J by 6 bases, with 16 bases between them. The DNA of the CDR3 is TGTGCCTCGAATAAAGGACTCCGTAATTCACCCCTCCACTTT. Its translation is CASNKGLRNSPLHF. Full variable domain (rest looked up from reference TRBV30 and TRBJ1-6): SQTIHQWPATLVQPVGSPLSLECTVEGTSNPNLYWYRQAAGRGLQLLFYSVGIGQISSEVPQNLSASRPQDRQFILSSKKLLLSDSGFYLCASNKGLRNSPLHFGNGTRLTVT.

The chain recombines TRBV7-6 with TRBJ2-5; 8 bases match TRBD1. Per germline, CDR1 SGHVS and CDR2 FNYEAQ. Trimming cost V 2 bases and J 4 bases; bases outside gene matches: 9. The CDR3 contains 16 residues. The CDR3 spells CASSLSGQERVETQYF. The CDR3 DNA reads as TGTGCCAGCAGCTTATCGGGACAGGAAAGGGTAGAGACCCAGTACTTC.

The chain uses TRBV10-1 and TRBJ2-7; D might be TRBD1 (5 bases). V lost 0 bases and J 5 bases, leaving 17 bases between the germline ends. CDR3 length: 16 residues. Germline V CDR1 and CDR2: WNHNN, SYGVQD (reference sequence). CDR3 coding DNA: TGCGCCAGCAGTGAGTCGGCGGCTAGGGGTAGGGACGAGCAGTACTTC. It encodes CASSESAARGRDEQYF.

Only one count was recorded for this clone. J is TRBJ1-5 and V is TRBV28, with D possibly matching TRBD1 (5 bases). The CDR3 extends over 14 amino acids. Germline V CDR1 and CDR2: MDHEN, SYDVKM. CDR3 region: CALQQTDSNQPQHF. CDR3 nucleotide sequence: TGTGCTTTGCAACAGACAGATAGCAATCAGCCCCAGCATTTT.

This clone appeared a single time. The rearrangement joins TRBV7-9 to TRBJ1-6, with 8 nucleotides matching TRBD1. The germline V gene has CDR1 SEHNR and CDR2 FQNEAQ (reference sequence). Trimming took 7 bases from V and 10 from J; bases not matched to a gene: 9. CDR3 length: 14 amino acids. The CDR3 DNA reads TGTGCCAGCAACCTAGGACAGGGTTTCTCACCCCTCCACTTT. Its protein is CASNLGQGFSPLHF.